This T cell receptor beta chain derives from a study of Graves' ophthalmopathy and Graves' hyperthyroidism. TCR beta CDR3 regions were amplified from RNA transcripts. An opening RT-PCR round employed HTBI primers and preceded a second-round multiplex PCR. One entry per CDR3 protein results from TCRdb running MiXCR on the multiplex PCR reads. Of around 1,200,000 distinct CDR3 sequences in the sample, about 35% were seen once. This clonotype was seen ten or more times. The CDR3 is made up of 14 amino acids. CDR1 is DFQATT and CDR2 is SNEGSKA in the germline V gene (reference sequence). V lost 5 bases and J lost 5, with 18 bases in between.

The sample consisted of peripheral blood or thyroid tissue (not recorded which). The sequence came from an adult man with Graves' hyperthyroidism. The rearrangement joins TRBV20-1 to TRBJ1-1; no definite D call. In nucleotides, the CDR3 is TGCAGTGCTGAGGAGGGTAAATGGAGGACTGAAGCTTTCTTT. Translating it yields CSAEEGKWRTEAFF.